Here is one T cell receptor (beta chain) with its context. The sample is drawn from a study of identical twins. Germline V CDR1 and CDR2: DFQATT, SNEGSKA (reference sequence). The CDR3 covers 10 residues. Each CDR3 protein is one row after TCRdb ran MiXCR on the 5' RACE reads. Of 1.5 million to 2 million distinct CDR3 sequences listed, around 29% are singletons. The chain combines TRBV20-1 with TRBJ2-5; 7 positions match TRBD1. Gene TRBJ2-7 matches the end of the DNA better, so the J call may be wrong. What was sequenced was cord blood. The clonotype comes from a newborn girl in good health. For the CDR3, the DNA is TGCAGTGTAGGGGGCCACGAGCAGTACTTC. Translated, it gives CSVGGHEQYF.